The 18 T cell receptor beta chains presented below share a single source sample, sequenced in a study of cytomegalovirus exposure and HLA in healthy donors. Using immunoSEQ multiplex PCR, the repertoire was profiled, and TCRdb retains in-frame clones only, with some absent. This table has roughly 130,000 clones, about 86% appearing once. The specimen was PBMCs. The receptors come from a man in his late teens or twenties in good health and CMV-seronegative.

This chain uses TRBV6-6 with TRBJ2-5, with TRBD2 as a possible D gene (6 bases). V dropped 2 bases and J dropped 5 bases, with 15 bases sitting between them. Germline values: CDR1 MNHNY, CDR2 SVGAGI (reference sequence). The CDR3 has 15 amino acids. CDR3 sequence reads: CASSYIAGNGETQYF. The CDR3 nucleotides read TGTGCCAGCAGTTACATCGCGGGAAATGGGGAGACCCAGTACTTC.

The chain carries TRBV27 and TRBJ2-5; tentative D call: TRBD2 (6 bases). V lost 3 bases to trimming and J lost 5 bases, with 10 bases between them. CDR3 length: 13 residues. Germline V CDR1 and CDR2: MNHEY, SMNVEV (reference sequence). CDR3 in amino acids: CASSFGSGETQYF. The DNA of the CDR3 is TGTGCCAGCAGTTTCGGGAGTGGGGAGACCCAGTACTTC.

The CDR3 region has the DNA TGTGCCGGAATAACTAGGGCTGAGCAGTACTTC. It translates to CAGITRAEQYF. The V and J genes are TRBV19 and TRBJ2-7, with D possibly matching TRBD2 (5 bases). This CDR3 has 11 amino acids. Trimming pared 11 bases from V and 7 bases from J, leaving 15 bases between. Germline-derived CDR1 and CDR2 are LNHDA and SQIVND (reference sequence).

The V call is TRBV7-9, the J call TRBJ2-7; 9 bases line up with TRBD1. Germline lookup yields CDR1 SEHNR and CDR2 FQNEAQ (reference sequence). The J segment lost 9 bases and the V segment lost 1 base, leaving 4 bases of the junction unmatched. The CDR3 has 13 amino acids. The DNA of the CDR3 is TGTGCCAGCAGCTTAGGAGACAGGGGGGTGCAGTACTTC. This sequence encodes CASSLGDRGVQYF.

The genes are TRBV5-1 and TRBJ1-3, with D possibly being TRBD1 (5 bases). The CDR3 contains 13 residues. The germline V and J ends were trimmed by 0 bases and 7 bases, with 8 bases remaining between them. Per germline, CDR1 SGHRS and CDR2 YFSETQ. CDR3 sequence: CASSLERGNTIYF. CDR3 coding DNA: TGCGCCAGCAGCTTGGAGCGGGGGAACACCATATATTTT. The complete variable domain, with remaining parts taken from reference TRBV5-1 and TRBJ1-3, reads KAGVTQTPRYLIKTRGQQVTLSCSPISGHRSVSWYQQTPGQGLQFLFEYFSETQRNKGNFPGRFSGRQFSNSRSEMNVSTLELGDSALYLCASSLERGNTIYFGEGSWLTVV.

The chain employs TRBV5-1 and TRBJ2-1, with 8 bases fitting TRBD2. The germline gives CDR1 SGHRS, CDR2 YFSETQ. V was pared by 4 bases and J by 7 bases, with 16 bases of the junction left unmatched. The length of the CDR3 is 17 residues. The CDR3 spells CASSPTLGRGGRNEQFF. For the CDR3, the DNA is TGCGCCAGCAGCCCTACCCTCGGTCGGGGGGGGCGAAATGAGCAGTTCTTC.

The chain joins TRBV9 to TRBJ1-5; perhaps TRBD1 as D (6 bases). The CDR3 runs to 15 residues. The V gene's germline CDR1 is SGDLS and CDR2 YYNGEE. Trimming removed 4 bases at V and 0 bases at J, with 11 bases between. Written as DNA, the CDR3 is TGTGCCAGCAGCATTACAGGGAATAGCAATCAGCCCCAGCATTTT. This encodes CASSITGNSNQPQHF.

Only one count was recorded for this clone. This sequence joins TRBV5-1 and TRBJ2-5; TRBD1 agrees at 10 bases. The CDR3 extends over 16 amino acids. Trimming at V came to 0 bases and at J to 4 bases, leaving 6 bases not matched to a gene. Germline CDR1 reads SGHRS; CDR2 reads YFSETQ. The CDR3 DNA reads TGCGCCAGCAGCTTGGGAGGACAGGGGGTTCGAGAGACCCAGTACTTC. Translating it yields CASSLGGQGVRETQYF.

The gene calls are TRBV6-5 and TRBJ1-2, with D possibly matching TRBD1 (6 bases). This CDR3 contains 15 residues. The V end lost 0 bases, the J end lost 6 bases, and 14 bases lay between the germline ends. Germline V lookup: CDR1 MNHEY, CDR2 SVGAGI. CDR3 in amino acids: CASSYSSGVNDGYTF. The CDR3 nucleotides read TGTGCCAGCAGTTACTCGTCAGGGGTCAACGATGGCTACACCTTC.

This clone was recorded only once. The junction departs from the called germline gene at one end, perhaps through a read error. This rearrangement joins TRBV30 to TRBJ1-2; perhaps TRBD1 as D (5 bases). Germline CDR1 reads GTSNPN; CDR2 reads SVGIG (reference sequence). CDR3 size: 11 residues. In DNA, the CDR3 is TGTGCCTATACGACAGCCAATGGCCACACCTTC. Amino acids: CAYTTANGHTF.

As DNA, the CDR3 is TGTGCCAGCAGCCCGTGGGAGGGAACTAGCTCCTACGAGCAGTACTTC. It yields the protein CASSPWEGTSSYEQYF. V is TRBV9 and J is TRBJ2-7, with TRBD2 matching over 7 bases. This CDR3 contains 16 residues. The V gene end was trimmed by 4 bases and the J gene end by 0 bases; junction bases not matched to a gene: 10. Germline assignment: CDR1 SGDLS and CDR2 YYNGEE.

The gene calls are TRBV18 and TRBJ1-1, with D maybe TRBD1 (5 bases). CDR1 and CDR2 (germline): KGHSH, LQKENI. The CDR3 is made up of 12 amino acids. V lost 5 bases to trimming and J lost 4 bases, with 8 bases between them. CDR3 nucleotides: TGTGCCAGCTCAACAGGTGTCACTGAAGCTTTCTTT. Its protein product is CASSTGVTEAFF. Drawing the rest from reference TRBV18 and TRBJ1-1, the complete variable domain is NAGVMQNPRHLVRRRGQEARLRCSPMKGHSHVYWYRQLPEEGLKFMVYLQKENIIDESGMPKERFSAEFPKEGPSILRIQQVVRGDSAAYFCASSTGVTEAFFGQGTRLTVV.

V gene TRBV9 combines with J gene TRBJ2-3; 9 bases are a match to TRBD2. The CDR3 length is 16 residues. From germline, CDR1 is SGDLS and CDR2 YYNGEE. V lost 4 bases to trimming and J lost 1 base; unmatched junction nucleotides: 7. CDR3 sequence (DNA): TGTGCCAGCAGCTTTCTAGCGGGGCGGGGCACAGATACGCAGTATTTT. Amino acids: CASSFLAGRGTDTQYF.

A single count supports this clone. V is TRBV18 and J is TRBJ2-3; 11 positions match TRBD2. The germline gives CDR1 KGHSH, CDR2 LQKENI. The CDR3 runs to 17 residues. The J segment lost 5 bases and the V segment lost 0 bases, leaving 7 bases of the junction unmatched. The CDR3 nucleotides read TGTGCCAGCTCACCACCCCTAGCGGGAGGCCTGGGAGATACGCAGTATTTT. Protein product: CASSPPLAGGLGDTQYF.

The rearrangement joins TRBV6-5 to TRBJ2-7; the match to TRBD1 covers 8 bases. Germline assignment: CDR1 MNHEY and CDR2 SVGAGI. The CDR3 is made up of 16 amino acids. V lost 4 bases and J lost 2; bases outside the gene matches: 10. The CDR3 DNA is TGTGCCAGCAGTTCCCTTCCGGGACAGGCCGCCTACGAGCAGTACTTC. Amino acid sequence: CASSSLPGQAAYEQYF.

The J gene is TRBJ2-5, the V gene TRBV7-2; possible D gene TRBD1, 6 bases. Germline V gene lookup returns CDR1 SGHTA and CDR2 FQGNSA. V was pared by 1 base and J by 5 bases, with 14 bases between. This CDR3 is 15 amino acids long. CDR3 DNA: TGTGCCAGCAGCTTAGTAGGGAGTAGGGGGGAGACCCAGTACTTC. Protein sequence: CASSLVGSRGETQYF.

The CDR3 DNA follows: TGTGCCAGCTCATCCGGGACAGGGGCCGCAGATACGCAGTATTTT. It yields the protein CASSSGTGAADTQYF. The V and J genes are TRBV18 and TRBJ2-3, with 10 positions matching TRBD1. CDR3 size: 15 residues. CDR1 is KGHSH, CDR2 LQKENI, per germline. The ends lost 5 bases at V and 4 bases at J; junction bases unmatched: 6.

The chain carries TRBV27 and TRBJ1-1; D is uncertain. The V end lost 5 bases, the J end lost 6 bases, and 16 bases lay between the germline ends. Germline-derived CDR1 and CDR2 are MNHEY and SMNVEV (reference sequence). The CDR3 is 14 residues long. The CDR3 nucleotides are TGTGCCAGCAGTCCGGACTCACGAGTTTCTGAAGCTTTCTTT. Amino acid sequence: CASSPDSRVSEAFF.